This T cell receptor beta chain was retrieved from a study of beta chain features in type 1 diabetes. Reverse transcription of all isolated RNA meant that expressed TCRB transcripts were sequenced. An average of about 3.5 million reads was obtained for naive, central memory and regulatory T cell samples. TCRdb's copy holds only in-frame clones and misses some; the assay was immunoSEQ multiplex PCR. The sample yields 25,000 to 35,000 clones, around 60% seen once. CDR1 is LNHDA, CDR2 SQIVND, per germline (reference sequence). Trimming stripped 5 bases from V and 5 bases from J, with 2 bases between. CDR3 length: 10 amino acids. With respect to this clone: Its matching antigen is unknown.

Study outcomes and limitations: For patients, the naive, central memory and Treg TCRB repertoires appeared more alike than for healthy donors. The study found moderately but significantly shorter TCRB CDR3s in all four CD4+ subsets of Type 1 diabetes patients.

The chain has TRBV19 and TRBJ2-3, with D hard to call. Sample: Tregs from blood. The receptor was isolated from a woman aged 30 to 39 with type 1 diabetes. The CDR3 coding sequence is TGTGCCAGTAGTCGAGATACGCAGTATTTT. Its protein product is CASSRDTQYF.